This entry lists 2 T cell receptor beta chains sequenced from one sample in a study of blood T cell repertoires in COVID-19. Sequenced by immunoSEQ multiplex PCR; TCRdb stores in-frame clones only, minus some. Altogether around 97,000 clones are present, over 75% being singletons, with the ten largest covering 5% to 7.5%. Sequencing was performed on peripheral blood. These receptors originate from a human donor in a cohort sampled during active COVID-19.

The chain carries TRBV19 and TRBJ2-1, with TRBD1 matching over 10 bases. Per the germline V gene, CDR1 is LNHDA and CDR2 is SQIVND (reference sequence). The trim removed 8 bases at V and 7 bases at J, leaving 5 bases unmatched. The CDR3 extends over 13 amino acids. The CDR3: CASGTGDRNEQFF. The CDR3 DNA reads as TGTGCCAGTGGGACAGGGGACAGGAATGAGCAGTTCTTC.

The gene calls are TRBV7-2 and TRBJ2-7, with TRBD2 matching 10 bases. V lost 5 bases to trimming and J lost 3 bases; unmatched junction nucleotides: 4. Germline values: CDR1 SGHTA, CDR2 FQGNSA. The CDR3 runs 14 residues. CDR3 DNA: TGTGCCAGCAGCGTACGACTAGCGGGCTACGAGCAGTACTTC. Protein product: CASSVRLAGYEQYF.